These 23 T cell receptor beta chains came from one sample sequenced in a study of T cell responses to AZD1222 COVID-19 vaccine. Only in-frame clones appear in the TCRdb table, and some are missing; sequencing was by immunoSEQ multiplex PCR. The repertoire holds about 120,000 clones, with approximately 90% as singletons. The starting material was peripheral blood, obtained on day 0 of AZD1222 vaccination. The receptors were gathered from an adult in good health.

The chain carries TRBV9 and TRBJ2-3; 10 bases match TRBD2. CDR3 size: 16 residues. CDR1 is SGDLS, CDR2 YYNGEE, per germline. V lost 4 bases, J lost 6 bases, and 11 bases stayed unmatched. The CDR3 DNA reads TGTGCCAGCAGCTTCACTACCGGGACTAGCGTCGATACGCAGTATTTT. Its translation: CASSFTTGTSVDTQYF.

V is TRBV5-6 and J is TRBJ2-1; no clear D gene. V lost 4 bases, J lost 10 bases, and 9 bases lay in between. The CDR3 is made up of 11 amino acids. Germline V gene lookup returns CDR1 SGHDT and CDR2 YYEEEE. CDR3 loop: CASSLPPEQFF. The CDR3 bases are TGTGCCAGCAGCCTCCCCCCCGAGCAGTTCTTC.

This chain joins TRBV5-4 and TRBJ2-5; no clear D. From germline, CDR1 is SGHNT and CDR2 YYREEE (reference sequence). V gave up 4 bases and J gave up 4 bases, with 14 bases separating them. The CDR3 extends over 14 amino acids. The CDR3 bases are TGTGCCAGCAGCAAGGGTATGGTGGGAGAGACCCAGTACTTC. Translating gives CASSKGMVGETQYF.

The chain joins TRBV7-7 to TRBJ1-2; D is perhaps TRBD1 (5 bases). CDR3 length: 15 amino acids. Germline V gives CDR1 SSHAT, CDR2 FNYEAQ (reference sequence). Trimming stripped 2 bases from V and 4 bases from J, with 14 bases between. The CDR3 reads CASSLTGLKLYGYTF. Written as DNA, the CDR3 is TGTGCCAGCAGCTTAACGGGGCTTAAACTCTATGGCTACACCTTC.

The CDR3 loop reads CASSLGRGGGNQPQHF. Here the CDR3 DNA reads TGTGCCAGCAGCCTGGGACGGGGGGGTGGCAATCAGCCCCAGCATTTT. The chain uses TRBV3-1 (or the pseudogene TRBV3-2) and TRBJ1-5; a possible D gene is TRBD1 (5 bases). V shed 4 bases and J shed 2 bases, with 15 bases lying between them. The germline gives CDR1 LGHDT, CDR2 YNNKEL (reference sequence). The CDR3 totals 16 residues.

The gene calls are TRBV7-9 and TRBJ2-3; TRBD2 matches 7 bases. With V trimmed by 1 base and J by 10 bases, 5 bases remained unmatched. The length of the CDR3 is 13 residues. Germline V CDR1 and CDR2: SEHNR, FQNEAQ (reference sequence). CDR3 amino acids: CASSLGEAGAQYF. CDR3 nucleotide sequence: TGTGCCAGCAGCTTAGGGGAGGCGGGGGCGCAGTATTTT.

The chain links TRBV6-6 to TRBJ2-3, with 13 bases aligning to TRBD2. CDR1 and CDR2 (germline): MNHNY, SVGAGI (reference sequence). The CDR3 has 16 amino acids. Trimming cost V 7 bases and J 5 bases; bases outside gene matches: 9. Here the CDR3 reads CASTLTSGGAVDTQYF. For the CDR3, the DNA is TGTGCCAGCACCCTCACTAGCGGGGGGGCAGTAGATACGCAGTATTTT.

The genes are TRBV7-9 and TRBJ1-1; no clear D gene. The CDR3 sequence is 16 residues long. V shed 1 base and J shed 5 bases, with 17 bases lying between them. CDR1 is SEHNR, CDR2 FQNEAQ, per germline (reference sequence). The CDR3 bases are TGTGCCAGCAGCTTAGGAAGGGAGGGTGGAAAAACTGAAGCTTTCTTT. Translating it yields CASSLGREGGKTEAFF.

The CDR3 region has the DNA TGTGCCAGCAGCATACTAGGGACTGAAGCTTTCTTT. The encoded protein is CASSILGTEAFF. The V gene is TRBV2, the J gene TRBJ1-1; no reliable D call. Trimming shortened V by 6 bases and J by 5 bases, and 10 bases separated the two germline ends. Germline CDR1 SNHLY, CDR2 FYNNEI. This CDR3 contains 12 residues.

This clone appeared a few times. The DNA for the CDR3 is TGTGCCAGTAGTATAGCCGCTGACTACGAGCAGTACTTC. Protein: CASSIAADYEQYF. This chain uses TRBV19 with TRBJ2-7; D gene unclear. The CDR3 spans 13 residues. Germline V gene sequence: CDR1 LNHDA, CDR2 SQIVND (reference sequence). Trimming removed 1 base at V and 3 bases at J, with 7 bases between.

The chain carries TRBV27 and TRBJ1-5; the D is unclear. There are 12 residues in the CDR3. V was pared by 6 bases and J by 1 base, with 4 bases between. CDR1 is MNHEY and CDR2 is SMNVEV in the germline V gene (reference sequence). Here the CDR3 DNA reads TGTGCCAGCAGGACAAGCAATCAGCCCCAGCATTTT. Its protein product is CASRTSNQPQHF.

This clone appeared once. The gene calls are TRBV25-1 and TRBJ1-4, with a weak D call TRBD1 (6 bases). Germline-derived CDR1 and CDR2 are MGHDK and SYGVNS. CDR3 length equals 17 residues. V lost 2 bases to trimming and J lost 4 bases, with 17 bases between them. CDR3 region: CASSEVTGISSNEKLFF. In DNA form, the CDR3 reads TGTGCCAGCAGTGAAGTTACAGGGATTAGTAGTAATGAAAAACTGTTTTTT.

The J gene is TRBJ2-2, the V gene TRBV6-6; D is perhaps TRBD1 (6 bases). The CDR3 covers 15 residues. V lost 3 bases to trimming and J lost 4 bases, with 12 bases between them. Germline CDR1 and CDR2: MNHNY and SVGAGI (reference sequence). CDR3 in amino acids: CASSYKQGFTGELFF. The CDR3 nucleotides read TGTGCCAGCAGTTATAAACAGGGATTCACCGGGGAGCTGTTTTTT.

The V call is TRBV13, the J call TRBJ1-2; D is unclear. The CDR3 is made up of 14 amino acids. Germline CDR1 is PRHDT and CDR2 is FYEKMQ (reference sequence). V was shortened by 5 bases and J by 1 base, with 11 bases between the two germline ends. The CDR3 sequence is CASSRGRFNYGYTF. For the CDR3, the DNA is TGTGCCAGCAGCCGCGGTCGCTTTAACTATGGCTACACCTTC.

The rearrangement joins TRBV4-2 to TRBJ2-3; maybe TRBD2 (6 bases). V shed 1 base and J shed 1 base, with 12 bases lying between them. Germline CDR1 reads LGHNA; CDR2 reads YNFKEQ. This CDR3 region has 16 residues. The CDR3 sequence is CASSQVEGLGTDTQYF. The CDR3 region has the DNA TGTGCCAGCAGCCAAGTGGAGGGGCTCGGCACAGATACGCAGTATTTT.

The rearrangement uses TRBV6-5 and TRBJ1-5, with unresolved D. V was clipped by 5 bases and J by 2 bases, with 7 bases between them. The CDR3 length is 13 residues. Germline V gene lookup returns CDR1 MNHEY and CDR2 SVGAGI. The DNA for the CDR3 is TGTGCCAGCAGTCTTTGGGGCAATCAGCCCCAGCATTTT. The encoded protein is CASSLWGNQPQHF.

The chain combines TRBV28 with TRBJ2-7; D is undetermined. Germline values: CDR1 MDHEN, CDR2 SYDVKM. V was clipped by 6 bases and J by 2 bases, with 17 bases between them. The CDR3 has 15 amino acids. CDR3 in DNA: TGTGCCAGCAGCGAAGCTGGGCAGGTAGCCTACGAGCAGTACTTC. Its protein product is CASSEAGQVAYEQYF.

This rearrangement joins TRBV6-5 to TRBJ2-7; 7 bases match TRBD1. Germline values: CDR1 MNHEY, CDR2 SVGAGI. Trimming removed 7 bases from V and 6 bases from J; junction bases left unmatched: 9. The length of the CDR3 is 13 residues. The CDR3 loop reads CASKGAPTLEQYF. In DNA form, the CDR3 reads TGTGCCAGCAAGGGGGCCCCGACCCTCGAGCAGTACTTC.

The chain uses TRBV13 and TRBJ2-1, with D possibly matching TRBD2 (6 bases). The CDR3 extends over 16 amino acids. From germline, CDR1 is PRHDT and CDR2 FYEKMQ (reference sequence). V gave up 5 bases and J gave up 4 bases, with 18 bases separating them. For the CDR3, the DNA is TGTGCCAGCAGCCCAGAGGGGACTCGTACATACAATGAGCAGTTCTTC. Amino acids: CASSPEGTRTYNEQFF.

The chain employs TRBV28 and TRBJ1-2, with 7 bases lining up with TRBD1. V was clipped by 5 bases and J by 3 bases; unmatched bases: 6. Germline V lookup: CDR1 MDHEN, CDR2 SYDVKM. The CDR3 is 14 residues long. The CDR3 reads CASSRDRTYYGYTF. The CDR3 coding sequence is TGTGCCAGCAGTCGGGACAGAACATACTATGGCTACACCTTC.

This clone was seen only once. The chain joins TRBV28 to TRBJ1-1, with a possible D match to TRBD1 (5 bases). CDR1 MDHEN and CDR2 SYDVKM come from the germline V gene. This CDR3 spans 13 amino acids. The V end was cut by 2 bases, the J end by 6 bases, with 10 bases between. CDR3 in amino acids: CASSLGGSAEAFF. The CDR3 nucleotides are TGTGCCAGCAGTTTAGGGGGTTCGGCTGAAGCTTTCTTT.

The chain couples TRBV7-2 to TRBJ1-2; D not resolved. This CDR3 region has 14 residues. V was trimmed by 5 bases and J by 5 bases, leaving 15 bases between them. Germline V CDR1 and CDR2: SGHTA, FQGNSA. Here the CDR3 reads CASSPGVGFYGYTF. As DNA, the CDR3 is TGTGCCAGCAGCCCCGGCGTTGGTTTTTATGGCTACACCTTC. Drawing the rest from reference TRBV7-2 and TRBJ1-2, the complete variable domain is GAGVSQSPSNKVTEKGKDVELRCDPISGHTALYWYRQSLGQGLEFLIYFQGNSAPDKSGLPSDRFSAERTGGSVSTLTIQRTQQEDSAVYLCASSPGVGFYGYTFGSGTRLTVV.

In nucleotides, the CDR3 is TGTGCCAGCAGTTACGATCCCCGACAAGAGACCCAGTACTTC. Protein: CASSYDPRQETQYF. The V gene is TRBV6-2 or TRBV6-3, the J gene TRBJ2-5; D unclear. The germline V gene has CDR1 MNHEY and CDR2 SVGEGT. CDR3 length: 14 amino acids. V lost 2 bases to trimming and J lost 2 bases, with 9 bases between them.